The rows below give T cell receptor beta chains drawn from one sample of a study of blood T cell repertoires in COVID-19. Sequencing was performed with immunoSEQ multiplex PCR; in TCRdb, only in-frame clones are kept and a portion is missing. Counted here are roughly 380,000 clones, more than 70% occurring once; the ten biggest clones make up 1.3%. Sample: PBMCs or T cells enriched from blood (not recorded which). These receptors all stem from a man under 40 who had recovered from COVID-19. Each CDR3 is given with its conserved first and last residue. A D gene is named only where the DNA matches it firmly. Size values are once, few and many counts, or a class for expanded clones, and some rows have none.

TRBD1	TRBV10-3	15	-	TRBJ1-1	TGTGCCATCAGTGCGACAGGGGGCGCAAGGACTGAAGCTTTCTTT	CAISATGGARTEAFF
-	TRBV19	17	-	TRBJ2-4	TGTGCCAGTAGTAAGGAAATATGGGGGACAAAACGAAACATTCAGTACTTC	CASSKEIWGTKRNIQYF
-	TRBV2	10	-	TRBJ1-1	TGTGCCAGCAGGGGCCCTGAAGCTTTCTTT	CASRGPEAFF
TRBD2	TRBV3-1/TRBV3-2	18	-	TRBJ2-3	TGTGCCAGCAGCCAAGTCACAGCTAGCGGGGGGGCGACAGATACGCAGTATTTT	CASSQVTASGGATDTQYF
TRBD1	TRBV9	18	-	TRBJ1-3	TGTGCCAGCAGCCAGTTGCAGTGGACAGGGCTCTCTGGAAACACCATATATTTT	CASSQLQWTGLSGNTIYF
TRBD2	TRBV10-3	12	-	TRBJ2-7	TGTGCCATCAATCCTAGCGGGGGCGAGCAGTACTTC	CAINPSGGEQYF
-	TRBV9	14	-	TRBJ2-3	TGTGCCAGCAGCGTAGCCCCAGGGGCAGATACGCAGTATTTT	CASSVAPGADTQYF
-	TRBV7-9	12	-	TRBJ2-7	TGTGCCAGCAGCGAGGAGATATCGGAGCAGTACTTC	CASSEEISEQYF
-	TRBV27	15	-	TRBJ1-2	TGTGCCAGCAGTTCCTCCAACAAGCCCCTAGTGGGCTACACCTTC	CASSSSNKPLVGYTF
TRBD2	TRBV10-3	13	-	TRBJ2-7	TGTGCCATCAGCCTTAGCGGGGTCTCCGAGCAGTACTTC	CAISLSGVSEQYF
-	TRBV5-4	15	-	TRBJ2-1	TGTGCCAGCAGCTCTGAGGGACTGCCTGGGGATGAGCAGTTCTTC	CASSSEGLPGDEQFF
-	TRBV3-1/TRBV3-2	14	once	TRBJ1-2	TGTGCCAGCAGCCAAGGGGGGGGCTCCTATGGCTACACCTTC	CASSQGGGSYGYTF
-	TRBV7-2	15	-	TRBJ1-2	TGTGCCAGCAGCTTAGTCATCATGGCTGGCTATGGCTACACCTTC	CASSLVIMAGYGYTF
TRBD1	TRBV19	13	few	TRBJ1-4	TGTGCCAGTAGTCCGACAGGGAGTGAAAAACTGTTTTTT	CASSPTGSEKLFF
TRBD1	TRBV30	15	few	TRBJ1-6	TGTGCCTGGAGTTCACCCGGGACAGGGGGGTCACCCCTCCACTTT	CAWSSPGTGGSPLHF
-	TRBV6-6	13	-	TRBJ1-1	TGTGCCAGCAGGTCTACTGGGACAAGAGAAGCTTTCTTT	CASRSTGTREAFF
TRBD1	TRBV5-1	14	-	TRBJ2-7	TGCGCCAGCAGTTCAGGGACAGGGCCCAGCGAGCAGTACTTC	CASSSGTGPSEQYF
-	TRBV11-2	12	once	TRBJ1-1	TGTGCCAGCAGCTTAGTCGCAGGGGCATTTAACTTT	CASSLVAGAFNF
TRBD1	TRBV27	15	-	TRBJ1-5	TGTGCCAGCAGTCCCCGGACAGGGTTCGGTCAGCCCCAGCATTTT	CASSPRTGFGQPQHF
-	TRBV19	12	-	TRBJ2-1	TGTGCCAGTAATCGGGGATTGAATGAGCAGTTCTTC	CASNRGLNEQFF
-	TRBV7-3	14	-	TRBJ1-1	TGTGCCAGCAGCTTAGGGGGCATGAACACTGAAGCTTTCTTT	CASSLGGMNTEAFF
-	TRBV19	15	-	TRBJ1-5	TGTGCCAGTAGTGTGGGGACATATAGCAATCAGCCCCAGCATTTT	CASSVGTYSNQPQHF
-	TRBV21-1	15	-	TRBJ2-1	TGTGCCAGCAGTCCGGGACTAGGAGGCTACAATGAGCAGTTCTTC	CASSPGLGGYNEQFF
-	TRBV7-2	14	-	TRBJ1-1	TGTGCCAGCAGCTCTTTCACCACCGGCACTGAAGCTTTCTTT	CASSSFTTGTEAFF
-	TRBV12-3/TRBV12-4	13	once	TRBJ1-1	TGTGCCAGCAGTTTAACGGGTGACACTGAAGCTTTCTTT	CASSLTGDTEAFF
-	TRBV7-9	15	-	TRBJ1-4	TGTGCCAGCAGCTCTCAGGCCGACGCCGGGGGAAAACTGTTTTTT	CASSSQADAGGKLFF
TRBD1	TRBV6-5	14	-	TRBJ1-4	TGTGCCAGCAGAGAGACAGGGGCTAATGAAAAACTGTTTTTT	CASRETGANEKLFF
TRBD2	TRBV5-4	14	-	TRBJ2-7	TGTGCCAGCAGCTCCGGGACTACCACCTACGAGCAGTACTTC	CASSSGTTTYEQYF
-	TRBV6-5	15	-	TRBJ1-2	TGTGCCAGCAGCTCTAACTCGCCGGTTAACTATGGCTACACCTTC	CASSSNSPVNYGYTF
-	TRBV2	11	-	TRBJ1-2	TGTGCCAGCAGTAACGGGTACGGCTACACCTTC	CASSNGYGYTF
TRBD2	TRBV19	16	-	TRBJ2-3	TGTGCCAGTAGTAACCCTAGCGGACCTTCCACAGATACGCAGTATTTT	CASSNPSGPSTDTQYF
-	TRBV3-1/TRBV3-2	15	once	TRBJ1-3	TGTGCCAGCAGCCGGCCGGACAGAGCTGGAAACACCATATATTTT	CASSRPDRAGNTIYF
TRBD1	TRBV19	15	-	TRBJ1-3	TGTGCCAGTACAGAGACAGGGACCTCTGGAAACACCATATATTTT	CASTETGTSGNTIYF
-	TRBV6-6	16	-	TRBJ1-6	TGTGCCAGCAGCCCCTCCGGTGACAGGCTTAACTCACCCCTCCACTTT	CASSPSGDRLNSPLHF
-	TRBV5-4	14	few	TRBJ1-2	TGTGCCAGCAGCTTTCAGGGGATAAACTATGGCTACACCTTC	CASSFQGINYGYTF
TRBD1	TRBV6-5	12	-	TRBJ1-2	TGTGCCAGCAGTTCGACAGGGGAGGGCTACACCTTC	CASSSTGEGYTF
-	TRBV9	15	-	TRBJ2-7	TGTGCCAGCAGCGCCTATATGACAGAAACCTACGAGCAGTACTTC	CASSAYMTETYEQYF
-	TRBV7-2	16	-	TRBJ1-4	TGTGCCGGCAGCTATAACAGTGTTGCAACTAATGAAAAACTGTTTTTT	CAGSYNSVATNEKLFF
TRBD1	TRBV29-1	12	-	TRBJ2-3	TGCAGCGTTGGCACAGGGGCGGATACGCAGTATTTT	CSVGTGADTQYF
-	TRBV25-1	14	-	TRBJ1-1	TGTGCCAGCAGTGAATTATTAGGGGAAACTGAAGCTTTCTTT	CASSELLGETEAFF
TRBD1	TRBV7-2	14	once	TRBJ1-1	TGTGCCAGCAGCTTAGTGGGGACAGGGGACTCGGCTTTCTTT	CASSLVGTGDSAFF
TRBD1	TRBV27	13	-	TRBJ1-1	TGTGCCAGCAGTACAGGGGGCATAACTGAAGCTTTCTTT	CASSTGGITEAFF
TRBD1	TRBV10-1	14	-	TRBJ1-6	TGCGCCAGCAACGCGGGACAGGGAAACTCACCCCTCCACTTT	CASNAGQGNSPLHF
-	TRBV7-9	17	-	TRBJ2-2	TGTGCCAGCAGCTTAGCGCCCCCCGACACGAACACCGGGGAGCTGTTTTTT	CASSLAPPDTNTGELFF
TRBD1	TRBV5-1	16	-	TRBJ1-3	TGCGCCAGCAGCTTTACAGGGGGCCTCTCTGGAAACACCATATATTTT	CASSFTGGLSGNTIYF
TRBD1	TRBV5-1	18	-	TRBJ1-2	TGCGCCAGCAGCTTGAATAGACAGGGGGCAGGAACTAACTATGGCTACACCTTC	CASSLNRQGAGTNYGYTF
TRBD1	TRBV19	16	-	TRBJ1-1	TGTGCCAGTAGTATTAATGTTGGGACAGCGAACACTGAAGCTTTCTTT	CASSINVGTANTEAFF
TRBD2	TRBV10-3	15	-	TRBJ2-3	TGTGCCATCAGTCGAGGAGCGGGGGGCACAGATACGCAGTATTTT	CAISRGAGGTDTQYF
TRBD1	TRBV18	14	-	TRBJ1-1	TGTGCCAGCTCCCTACGCAGGGGGGACACTGAAGCTTTCTTT	CASSLRRGDTEAFF